Shown below are 4 T cell receptor beta chains from a single sample sequenced in a study of CD8+CD57+ T cells in acquired aplastic anemia. Genomic DNA provided the template from which TCR beta VDJ and CDR3 profiles were obtained. MiXCR, applied by TCRdb to the reads, yields one record per CDR3 protein. The data hold 100,000 to 150,000 distinct CDR3 sequences, with over 45% observed a single time. Specimen: sorted CD4+, CD8+, or CD8+CD57+ T cells (not recorded which) from PBMCs. The receptors were gathered from a human donor in good health, serving as a control.

This clonotype appeared many times. J is TRBJ1-5 and V is TRBV24-1; 7 bases map to TRBD1. The germline CDR1 and CDR2 sequences are KGHDR and SFDVKD. This CDR3 has 13 residues. V shed 5 bases and J 5 bases; nucleotides not matched to a gene: 2. The CDR3, as DNA: TGTGCCACCAGTGGTCAGGGGGATCAGCCCCAGCATTTT. This translates into CATSGQGDQPQHF.

Many counts were recorded for this clonotype. V gene TRBV19 combines with J gene TRBJ2-7, with D possibly being TRBD1 or TRBD2 (5 bases each). This CDR3 has 15 residues. V was cut by 6 bases and J by 7 bases, with 22 bases left in between. Germline CDR1 LNHDA, CDR2 SQIVND (reference sequence). The CDR3 loop reads CASRYDSGDRREQYF. DNA for the CDR3: TGTGCCAGTAGATATGACAGCGGCGATAGGCGAGAGCAGTACTTC. Using reference TRBV19 and TRBJ2-7 for the parts outside the CDR3, the full variable domain is DGGITQSPKYLFRKEGQNVTLSCEQNLNHDAMYWYRQDPGQGLRLIYYSQIVNDFQKGDIAEGYSVSREKKESFPLTVTSAQKNPTAFYLCASRYDSGDRREQYFGPGTRLTVT.

This clonotype appeared many times. The chain recombines TRBV19 with TRBJ2-1, with 10 nucleotides matching TRBD2. Germline CDR1 reads LNHDA; CDR2 reads SQIVND (reference sequence). CDR3 length: 15 residues. V trimming: 7 bases; J trimming: 4 bases; junction bases outside the gene matches: 7. Written as DNA, the CDR3 is TGTGCCAGTACCTCTAGCGGGGGTCCATACAATGAGCAGTTCTTC. This gives the protein CASTSSGGPYNEQFF.

This chain connects TRBV19 to TRBJ2-3; D unclear. V shed 6 bases and J shed 5 bases, with 6 bases lying between them. CDR1 is LNHDA and CDR2 is SQIVND in the germline V gene (reference sequence). The CDR3 sequence is 11 residues long. The CDR3: CASRAQDTQYF. CDR3 nucleotide sequence: TGTGCCAGTAGGGCACAAGATACGCAGTATTTT.